The subject of this entry is one T cell receptor beta chain. Other nucleotide sequences from this sample produce the same CDR3. The source of the sample is a study of blood T cell repertoires in COVID-19. The overall study: Samples taken during acute and convalescent COVID-19 were collected in the United States, Italy and Spain.

Per the germline V gene, CDR1 is LNHDA and CDR2 is SQIVND (reference sequence). Deletions cut 5 bases from V and 2 bases from J, with 8 bases between. The CDR3 sequence is 13 residues long. Patients in Seattle were enrolled during active infection, then followed longitudinally. Source study methods: For nucleated cells, counts were estimated from reference gene primer amplification. The data were produced by immunoSEQ multiplex PCR, yet TCRdb's version contains in-frame clones alone and is incomplete. V and J calls and clone size are as listed in that table; D and trimming were resolved from the DNA. The repertoire consists of more than 300,000 clones, with around 87% occurring once and the leading ten covering about 10%.

The rearrangement links TRBV19 to TRBJ2-3; D ambiguous. The sequenced sample was peripheral blood. This TCR was sampled from a woman aged 30 to 39 with COVID-19, enrolled during active disease. The CDR3 bases are TGTGCCAGTAGTGGGCAGCTCACAGATACGCAGTATTTT. Protein product: CASSGQLTDTQYF.